What follows are 11 T cell receptor beta chains derived from one specimen sequenced in a study of human T cells and chemical hapten exposure. TCRdb re-called the RACE reads with MiXCR, one entry per CDR3 protein. Altogether under 200,000 distinct CDR3 sequences are present, around a quarter being singletons, with the ten largest covering about 2.1%. Sample time point: patch test 3, about 24 weeks after DPC sensitization. The treatment was: therapeutic diphenylcyclopropenone sensitization with weekly scalp DPC. The sequenced sample was whole blood, obtained in connection with sensitization to the hapten diphenylcyclopropenone (DPC). These receptors all stem from a young woman with alopecia areata. Some clones in this sample may be carry-over from other donors' samples.

This clonotype appeared many times. V gene TRBV7-2 combines with J gene TRBJ2-7, with D tentatively TRBD2 (6 bases). Germline lookup yields CDR1 SGHTA and CDR2 FQGNSA. This CDR3 is 14 amino acids long. V was cut by 4 bases and J by 7 bases, with 17 bases left in between. The CDR3 DNA is TGTGCCAGCAGCTCAATACTAGTCCGGGGGGAGCAGTACTTC. Encoded protein: CASSSILVRGEQYF.

The V call is TRBV9, the J call TRBJ2-3, with TRBD2 as a possible D gene (6 bases). The CDR3 has 15 amino acids. The germline CDR1 and CDR2 sequences are SGDLS and YYNGEE. The CDR3 region is CASAALGGPTDTQYF. The CDR3 DNA reads TGTGCGTCCGCCGCGCTGGGGGGACCCACAGATACGCAGTATTTT. Together with reference TRBV9 and TRBJ2-3, the CDR3 gives the full variable domain: DSGVTQTPKHLITATGQRVTLRCSPRSGDLSVYWYQQSLDQGLQFLIQYYNGEERAKGNILERFSAQQFPDLHSELNLSSLELGDSALYFCASAALGGPTDTQYFGPGTRLTVL.

The genes are TRBV7-2 and TRBJ2-7; D call uncertain. The CDR3 loop spans 15 amino acids. Germline CDR1 SGHTA, CDR2 FQGNSA. Trimming removed 0 bases from V and 4 bases from J, with 13 bases in between. The CDR3 region is CASSLAADLRYEQYF. The CDR3 DNA follows: TGTGCCAGCAGCTTAGCGGCGGACCTGCGGTACGAGCAGTACTTC.

This clonotype has just a few counts. This chain connects TRBV29-1 to TRBJ2-2; possible D gene TRBD2, 6 bases. The ends were cut back, 4 bases at V and 6 bases at J, with 6 bases in the middle. This CDR3 has 11 amino acids. Germline V CDR1 and CDR2: SQVTM, ANQGSEA. This CDR3 is CSVGGAGELFF. The CDR3 nucleotides are TGCAGCGTTGGGGGGGCCGGGGAGCTGTTTTTT.

There are a few counts of this clonotype. V usage is TRBV20-1 and J usage is TRBJ2-1; possible D gene TRBD2, 6 bases. Per germline, CDR1 DFQATT and CDR2 SNEGSKA (reference sequence). There are 14 residues in the CDR3. V gave up 2 bases and J gave up 3 bases, with 11 bases separating them. CDR3 nucleotide sequence: TGCAGTGCTAGATCTATAGCGGACTACAATGAGCAGTTCTTC. It specifies CSARSIADYNEQFF.

DNA of the CDR3: TGCAGCGTTGGGGGGCTGGACAATCAGCCCCAGCATTTT. This sequence encodes CSVGGLDNQPQHF. The chain has TRBV29-1 and TRBJ1-5; D may be TRBD1 (6 bases). This CDR3 comprises 13 residues. CDR1 and CDR2 (germline): SQVTM, ANQGSEA. Trimming took off 4 bases at V and 3 bases at J, with 10 bases between the two ends.

This clonotype came up a few times. The J gene is TRBJ2-2, the V gene TRBV9; D is perhaps TRBD2 (5 bases). The CDR3 runs 15 residues. The V and J ends lost 0 bases and 8 bases respectively, with 14 bases between them. Looked up from germline, CDR1 is SGDLS and CDR2 is YYNGEE. This CDR3 reads CASSVGGRAAGELFF. As DNA, the CDR3 is TGTGCCAGCAGCGTAGGAGGCCGAGCGGCGGGGGAGCTGTTTTTT.

This clonotype was recorded at least ten times. V is TRBV29-1 and J is TRBJ2-1; 8 bases align to TRBD2. This CDR3 has 14 residues. Germline CDR1 and CDR2: SQVTM and ANQGSEA. Trimming took 7 bases from V and 15 from J; bases not matched to a gene: 20. DNA for the CDR3: TGCAGCGCCACAACTAGCGGCGACTACCCCGGCCGGTTCTTC. This translates into CSATTSGDYPGRFF.

The V and J genes are TRBV20-1 and TRBJ2-3, with no clear D. V was cut by 3 bases and J by 5 bases, with 12 bases left in between. Germline V gene lookup returns CDR1 DFQATT and CDR2 SNEGSKA (reference sequence). The CDR3 is made up of 13 amino acids. The CDR3 sequence is CSARLLSRDTQYF. In DNA form, the CDR3 reads TGCAGTGCTAGGCTCCTAAGTAGAGATACGCAGTATTTT.

The chain employs TRBV5-1 and TRBJ2-5, with TRBD1 matching over 9 bases. The V segment lost 4 bases and the J segment 5 bases; nucleotides outside the gene matches: 9. The CDR3 is 15 residues long. CDR1 and CDR2 (germline): SGHRS, YFSETQ. The DNA of the CDR3 is TGCGCCAGCAGCCCAACAGGGGGCAGATCGGAGACCCAGTACTTC. Residues: CASSPTGGRSETQYF.

This clonotype was seen just once. The junction differs from germline at one of its ends, possibly a read error. This rearrangement joins TRBV7-9 to TRBJ1-6, with D possibly TRBD1 on 5 matching bases. This CDR3 has 16 amino acids. Germline V gene lookup returns CDR1 SEHNR and CDR2 FQNEAQ (reference sequence). The DNA for the CDR3 is TGTGCCAGCAGCTTAGAGGGACCGCGACCCAATTCACCCATCCACTTT. Protein: CASSLEGPRPNSPIHF.